This passage covers 31 T cell receptor beta chains from one sample sequenced in a study of blood T cells in healthy people across ages. The use of a sample-barcoded 5' primer and a J-beta primer mix characterized a second PCR of roughly 6 to 11 cycles. One entry per CDR3 protein results from TCRdb running MiXCR on the 5' RACE reads. The table has about 830,000 distinct CDR3 sequences, about 59% seen once. Source material: blood. These TCRs come from a young man in good health.

The V and J genes are TRBV2 and TRBJ2-1; D is uncertain. The CDR3 has 11 amino acids. CDR1 and CDR2 from the germline V gene are SNHLY and FYNNEI. Deletions cut 1 base from V and 10 bases from J, with 5 bases between. The CDR3 is CASSEVKEQFF. In DNA form, the CDR3 reads TGTGCCAGCAGTGAAGTGAAAGAGCAGTTCTTC.

This clonotype was seen just once. The gene calls are TRBV28 and TRBJ2-7, with TRBD2 matching over 9 bases. V dropped 3 bases and J dropped 6; count of bases not matched to a gene: 12. The germline V gene has CDR1 MDHEN and CDR2 SYDVKM. The CDR3 has 16 residues. CDR3 sequence: CASSFPSGAPLGEQYF. For the CDR3, the DNA is TGTGCCAGCAGTTTTCCTAGCGGGGCGCCGCTCGGCGAGCAGTACTTC.

The chain carries TRBV6-5 and TRBJ1-6; D not resolved. V was trimmed by 6 bases and J by 2 bases, leaving 11 bases between them. The CDR3 is made up of 15 amino acids. CDR1 and CDR2 (germline): MNHEY, SVGAGI. The chain's CDR3 is CASSILSPYNSPLHF. The DNA of the CDR3 is TGTGCCAGCAGCATCCTCAGCCCCTATAATTCACCCCTCCACTTT.

This clonotype showed up just a few times. A read error may produce the germline difference seen at one junction end. The chain joins TRBV13 to TRBJ2-1; tentatively, D is TRBD2 (6 bases). The CDR3 sequence is 15 residues long. The V gene's germline CDR1 is PRHDT and CDR2 FYEKMQ (reference sequence). In nucleotides, the CDR3 is TGTGCCAGCACCTTAACCGGAGGGAGTTACAATGAGCAGTTCTTC. It specifies CASTLTGGSYNEQFF.

The chain uses TRBV7-3 and TRBJ1-6; D remains unclear. Per germline, CDR1 SGHTA and CDR2 FQGTGA. CDR3 length: 14 amino acids. V lost 2 bases, J lost 7 bases, and 9 bases lay in between. The chain's CDR3 is CASSLGTQNSPLHF. The CDR3 nucleotides are TGTGCCAGCAGCTTAGGCACCCAGAATTCACCCCTCCACTTT. Full variable domain (rest looked up from reference TRBV7-3 and TRBJ1-6): GAGVSQTPSNKVTEKGKYVELRCDPISGHTALYWYRQSLGQGPEFLIYFQGTGAADDSGLPNDRFFAVRPEGSVSTLKIQRTERGDSAVYLCASSLGTQNSPLHFGNGTRLTVT.

The rearrangement joins TRBV20-1 to TRBJ1-2; 7 bases map to TRBD1. The CDR3 totals 16 residues. After removal of 3 bases from V and 4 bases from J, the junction contained 14 bases not matched to a gene. The germline CDR1 and CDR2 sequences are DFQATT and SNEGSKA (reference sequence). CDR3 bases: TGCAGTGCTAGCTCCAATAACTTCGACAGGGCCTATGGCTACACCTTC. Its protein is CSASSNNFDRAYGYTF.

The V and J genes are TRBV12-3 or TRBV12-4 and TRBJ2-3; 9 nucleotides match TRBD1. The CDR3 extends over 13 amino acids. J gave up 7 bases and V 8 bases, and 7 bases lay outside the gene matches. CDR3: CASGIDRGNTQYF. CDR3 sequence (DNA): TGTGCCAGCGGGATCGACAGGGGGAATACGCAGTATTTT.

This clonotype was picked up one time. The V call is TRBV15, the J call TRBJ2-3; D ambiguous. This CDR3 comprises 15 residues. Germline V lookup: CDR1 LNHNV, CDR2 YYDKDF (reference sequence). Trimming removed 0 bases from V and 4 bases from J, with 11 bases in between. The CDR3, as DNA: TGTGCCACCAGCAGAGACCTGGCAGAAGCAGATACGCAGTATTTT. Its translation is CATSRDLAEADTQYF.

V and J are TRBV29-1 and TRBJ2-6; D ambiguous. The germline CDR1 and CDR2 sequences are SQVTM and ANQGSEA. The CDR3 runs 13 residues. The V gene lost 6 bases and the J gene lost 6 bases, with 12 bases spanning the gap. The CDR3 loop reads CSVETPEANVLTF. CDR3 in DNA: TGCAGCGTGGAGACCCCTGAGGCCAACGTCCTGACTTTC.

This clonotype was detected once. The chain recombines TRBV6-5 with TRBJ2-7, with unresolved D. V gave up 0 bases and J gave up 1 base, with 7 bases separating them. Germline CDR1 reads MNHEY; CDR2 reads SVGAGI. The CDR3 extends over 14 amino acids. CDR3 in DNA: TGTGCCAGCAGTTACTCGACTCCTTCCTACGAGCAGTACTTC. This encodes CASSYSTPSYEQYF.

This clonotype came up a few times. The chain links TRBV27 to TRBJ2-6; maybe TRBD2 (6 bases). Trimming removed 6 bases from V and 9 bases from J, with 12 bases in between. In germline, CDR1 is MNHEY, CDR2 SMNVEV (reference sequence). This CDR3 comprises 13 residues. The CDR3 region has the DNA TGTGCCAGCAGCTCCCGGGGAGGCAACGTCCTGACTTTC. Its translation is CASSSRGGNVLTF.

This chain connects TRBV4-3 to TRBJ2-1; D uncertain. The J call may be in error: the DNA end matches TRBJ2-7 better. The length of the CDR3 is 15 residues. Germline CDR1 and CDR2: LGHNA and YSLEER. This chain's CDR3 is CASSQVLREYNEQYF. The CDR3 coding sequence is TGCGCCAGCAGCCAAGTTTTGCGTGAATACAATGAGCAGTACTTC.

This sequence joins TRBV27 and TRBJ2-3, with unresolved D. This CDR3 is built from 14 residues. V was shortened by 5 bases and J by 3 bases, with 12 bases between the two germline ends. Germline assignment: CDR1 MNHEY and CDR2 SMNVEV (reference sequence). The CDR3 reads CASSRKVGTDTQYF. DNA for the CDR3: TGTGCCAGCAGTAGGAAAGTTGGGACAGATACGCAGTATTTT.

The J gene is TRBJ1-4, the V gene TRBV6-2 or TRBV6-3; no firm D call. CDR1 and CDR2 from the germline V gene are MNHEY and SVGEGT. Trimming cost V 1 base and J 1 base, with 16 bases left between them. CDR3 size: 18 residues. The CDR3 sequence: CASSYYHRREGTNEKLFF. The DNA of the CDR3 is TGTGCCAGCAGTTACTACCACCGCCGGGAGGGAACTAATGAAAAACTGTTTTTT.

The rearrangement uses TRBV7-3 and TRBJ2-1; TRBD2 agrees at 8 bases. Trimming removed 5 bases from V and 15 bases from J; junction bases left unmatched: 15. There are 14 residues in the CDR3. In germline, CDR1 is SGHTA, CDR2 FQGTGA. CDR3 amino acids: CASSLLASGGDVFF. The CDR3 nucleotides are TGTGCCAGCAGCCTCCTGGCCAGCGGGGGAGACGTGTTCTTC.

This clonotype came up a few times. The chain joins TRBV20-1 to TRBJ2-5; D gene unclear. Trimming left V 5 bases short and J 5 bases short, with 12 bases between. In germline, CDR1 is DFQATT, CDR2 SNEGSKA (reference sequence). The CDR3 has 12 residues. The CDR3 nucleotides read TGCAGTGCTCCTTCCGGTACGGAGACCCAGTACTTC. It is translated as CSAPSGTETQYF.

In regard to this clonotype: This may be a read error, as it is one base from a much larger clone. The chain combines TRBV4-3 with TRBJ2-4; possibly TRBD2 for D (6 bases). The V end lost 4 bases, the J end lost 13 bases, and 20 bases lay between the germline ends. The length of the CDR3 is 14 residues. CDR1 is LGHNA and CDR2 is YSLEER in the germline V gene. The CDR3 coding sequence is TGCGCCAGCAGCCCGGGGGAGACTAGTTACGGGCAGTACTTC. It encodes CASSPGETSYGQYF.

This clonotype showed up just a few times. A much larger clonotype is one base distant, so this may be a read error. The J gene is TRBJ2-5, the V gene TRBV7-3; D is unclear. Between the trimmed V and J ends, which lost 4 bases and 1 base, there was a span of 13 bases. The CDR3 runs to 15 residues. Germline assignment: CDR1 SGHTA and CDR2 FQGTGA. The CDR3 DNA reads as TGTGCCAGCAGCTCTAATCGAGCGACCCAAGAGACCCAGTACTTC. This codes for CASSSNRATQETQYF.

This clonotype was picked up a small number of times. The rearrangement links TRBV9 to TRBJ2-1; D is unresolved. Germline V gene lookup returns CDR1 SGDLS and CDR2 YYNGEE. This CDR3 is built from 15 residues. Trimming shortened V by 0 bases and J by 0 bases, and 7 bases separated the two germline ends. CDR3 sequence (DNA): TGTGCCAGCAGCGTAGACCCGAGCTCCTACAATGAGCAGTTCTTC. It yields the protein CASSVDPSSYNEQFF. The whole variable domain, filled in from reference TRBV9 and TRBJ2-1, reads DSGVTQTPKHLITATGQRVTLRCSPRSGDLSVYWYQQSLDQGLQFLIQYYNGEERAKGNILERFSAQQFPDLHSELNLSSLELGDSALYFCASSVDPSSYNEQFFGPGTRLTVL.

This chain links TRBV12-3 or TRBV12-4 with TRBJ2-7; 9 bases are shared with TRBD2. The DNA matches TRBJ2-5 better at its end, which makes the J call doubtful. The CDR3 extends over 14 amino acids. The DNA for the CDR3 is TGTGCCAGCAGAGTAGCGGGAGTAATAGAGACCCAGTACTTC. The encoded protein is CASRVAGVIETQYF.

This clonotype was seen just once. The chain has TRBV25-1 and TRBJ2-7; 8 bases align to TRBD2. The J call could be wrong; TRBJ2-5 is a better fit for the DNA end. The CDR3 has 15 amino acids. Germline CDR1 and CDR2: MGHDK and SYGVNS. CDR3 in amino acids: CASSDSGTTLETQYF. Here the CDR3 DNA reads TGTGCCAGCAGTGATAGCGGGACGACTCTAGAGACCCAGTACTTC.

As to this clonotype: An end of the junction differs from the germline gene, which may be a read error. The V call is TRBV5-1, the J call TRBJ1-4; D might be TRBD1 (6 bases). This CDR3 is built from 14 residues. The germline V gene encodes CDR1 SGHRS and CDR2 YFSETQ. The CDR3 reads CAGSSGPDREKLFF. The CDR3 region has the DNA TGCGCCGGCAGCTCAGGCCCGGACAGAGAAAAACTGTTTTTT.

This clonotype was picked up one time. This sequence joins TRBV4-1 and TRBJ2-7; 9 bases line up with TRBD2. CDR1 is MGHRA, CDR2 YSYEKL, per germline. This CDR3 contains 16 residues. The V gene end was trimmed by 1 base and the J gene end by 3 bases; junction bases not matched to a gene: 7. The CDR3 nucleotides read TGCGCCAGCAGCCAAGGAATCCTAGCGGGGATCTACGAGCAGTACTTC. It translates to CASSQGILAGIYEQYF.

The V gene is TRBV20-1, the J gene TRBJ1-5; unclear D gene. This CDR3 is built from 17 residues. From germline, CDR1 is DFQATT and CDR2 SNEGSKA (reference sequence). The germline V and J ends were trimmed by 0 bases and 0 bases, with 15 bases remaining between them. CDR3 region: CSARDRRRTDSNQPQHF. The DNA for the CDR3 is TGCAGTGCTAGAGATAGGAGAAGGACGGATAGCAATCAGCCCCAGCATTTT.

The rearrangement joins TRBV12-3 or TRBV12-4 to TRBJ2-7; D possibly corresponds to TRBD1 (6 bases). V dropped 5 bases and J dropped 3 bases, with 14 bases sitting between them. This CDR3 spans 14 amino acids. As DNA, the CDR3 is TGTGCCAGCAGTCCGACAGGTAGGGGCTACGAGCAGTACTTC. Its translation: CASSPTGRGYEQYF.

The V and J genes are TRBV7-9 and TRBJ2-7; 10 bases are shared with TRBD1. Germline-derived CDR1 and CDR2 are SEHNR and FQNEAQ (reference sequence). This CDR3 has 14 residues. Trimming at V came to 11 bases and at J to 3 bases, leaving 10 bases not matched to a gene. CDR3 in amino acids: CAAERGQGLYEQYF. The CDR3 nucleotides read TGTGCCGCGGAGCGGGGACAGGGGCTCTACGAGCAGTACTTC.

This clonotype was recorded once. This chain links TRBV27 with TRBJ2-1; TRBD2 agrees at 7 bases. The germline V gene has CDR1 MNHEY and CDR2 SMNVEV (reference sequence). The CDR3 is made up of 14 amino acids. The V segment lost 4 bases and the J segment 11 bases; nucleotides outside the gene matches: 11. CDR3 DNA sequence: TGTGCCAGCAGTTCCTCCCGGGACTATTTAAAGCAGTTCTTC. Its protein is CASSSSRDYLKQFF.

The rearrangement joins TRBV6-1 to TRBJ2-7; 8 bases agree with TRBD1. Germline V gene data show CDR1 as MNHNS and CDR2 as SASEGT. CDR3 size: 13 residues. Unmatched junction bases numbered 5, after V lost 7 bases and J lost 3 bases. CDR3 residues: CASIRDRNYEQYF. The DNA of the CDR3 is TGTGCCAGCATTCGGGACAGGAACTACGAGCAGTACTTC.

V gene TRBV14 combines with J gene TRBJ2-3; D possibly uses TRBD1 or TRBD2 (6 bases each). The CDR3 is 14 residues long. Trimming left V 0 bases short and J 6 bases short, with 10 bases between. Germline loops: CDR1 SGHDN, CDR2 FVKESK. In DNA, the CDR3 is TGTGCCAGCAGCCAAGATAGGGGGGCCGATACGCAGTATTTT. This encodes CASSQDRGADTQYF.

This chain links TRBV2 with TRBJ1-6, with D uncertain. V was clipped by 4 bases and J by 5 bases, with 15 bases between them. This CDR3 is built from 16 residues. The germline V gene encodes CDR1 SNHLY and CDR2 FYNNEI. The CDR3 sequence is CASSGTVEPNNSPLHF. The CDR3 DNA reads TGTGCCAGCAGTGGGACGGTCGAACCCAATAATTCACCCCTCCACTTT.

This clonotype was counted a few times. This rearrangement joins TRBV7-9 to TRBJ1-1; no reliable D call. This CDR3 has 15 amino acids. Germline V lookup: CDR1 SEHNR, CDR2 FQNEAQ (reference sequence). The V and J ends lost 1 base and 1 base respectively, with 10 bases between them. Written as DNA, the CDR3 is TGTGCCAGCAGCTTAGGAGGCTCAGAGAACACTGAAGCTTTCTTT. It yields the protein CASSLGGSENTEAFF.